The 30 T cell receptor beta chains below come from one sample, sequenced in a study of early T cells in non-severe SARS-CoV-2 infection. TCRdb processed the 5' RACE reads anew with MiXCR; each CDR3 protein has one entry. This sample has roughly 70,000 distinct CDR3 sequences; approximately 13% occur once, and the top ten carry roughly 1.2%. The sequencing input was whole blood. The receptors derive from an adult who was a healthcare worker with PCR-confirmed SARS-CoV-2 infection or an uninfected control (not recorded which).

This rearrangement joins TRBV5-1 to TRBJ1-6; no definite D call. Germline CDR1 SGHRS, CDR2 YFSETQ. This CDR3 has 13 residues. Trimming stripped 1 base from V and 10 bases from J, with 9 bases between. The CDR3 reads CASSLKEASPLHF. The CDR3 DNA sequence: TGCGCCAGCAGCTTGAAAGAGGCGTCACCCCTCCACTTT.

This clonotype has ten or more counts. The chain couples TRBV20-1 to TRBJ2-3; D is undetermined. Germline V gives CDR1 DFQATT, CDR2 SNEGSKA (reference sequence). The V gene lost 8 bases and the J gene lost 6 bases, with 18 bases spanning the gap. This CDR3 spans 13 amino acids. CDR3 nucleotides: TGCAGTACAACGCTTGGCTTCCAGGATACGCAGTATTTT. This codes for CSTTLGFQDTQYF.

This clonotype showed up many times. The chain combines TRBV27 with TRBJ2-7; D is unclear. This CDR3 spans 13 amino acids. Germline CDR1 is MNHEY and CDR2 is SMNVEV (reference sequence). V was shortened by 6 bases and J by 4 bases, with 13 bases between the two germline ends. CDR3 protein: CASSLSRTYEQYF. The CDR3 bases are TGTGCCAGCAGCCTATCCCGGACGTACGAGCAGTACTTC.

This clonotype was counted only a few times. The chain couples TRBV18 to TRBJ2-5; D gene uncertain. The CDR3 length is 13 residues. Deletions cut 1 base from V and 0 bases from J, with 3 bases between. The germline CDR1 and CDR2 sequences are KGHSH and LQKENI. CDR3 amino acids: CASSPRHQETQYF. The CDR3 DNA sequence: TGTGCCAGCTCACCACGGCACCAAGAGACCCAGTACTTC.

The chain combines TRBV28 with TRBJ1-4; the D is unclear. This CDR3 comprises 15 residues. Trimming shortened V by 7 bases and J by 7 bases, and 19 bases separated the two germline ends. Germline CDR1 MDHEN, CDR2 SYDVKM. This CDR3 reads CASTPRFGLGEKLFF. The CDR3 DNA is TGTGCCAGCACCCCCCGTTTTGGGCTAGGTGAAAAACTGTTTTTT.

About this clonotype itself: This may come from a read error, since a much larger clone is one base off. This chain links TRBV20-1 with TRBJ1-1, with a tentative D call TRBD1 (6 bases). The CDR3 runs 13 residues. Per germline, CDR1 DFQATT and CDR2 SNEGSKA (reference sequence). V dropped 0 bases and J dropped 4 bases, with 9 bases sitting between them. The CDR3 DNA is TGCAGTGCTAGAGACTCCAGGGGCACTGAAGCTTTCTTT. This translates into CSARDSRGTEAFF.

The table lists this clonotype with many counts. This chain links TRBV2 with TRBJ2-7; D not certain. V lost 7 bases, J lost 0 bases, and 4 bases lay in between. CDR1 and CDR2 (germline): SNHLY, FYNNEI. The CDR3 covers 11 residues. CDR3 in DNA: TGTGCCAGCAAGAACTCCTACGAGCAGTACTTC. Amino acids: CASKNSYEQYF.

This clonotype occurred many times. The V and J genes are TRBV7-9 and TRBJ2-7; the match to TRBD2 covers 12 bases. Germline loops: CDR1 SEHNR, CDR2 FQNEAQ (reference sequence). J was trimmed by 2 bases and V by 4 bases; bases with no gene match: 0. The CDR3 contains 14 residues. The CDR3 spells CASSSSGRAYEQYF. The CDR3, as DNA: TGTGCCAGCAGCTCTAGCGGGAGGGCCTACGAGCAGTACTTC. The full variable domain, completed using reference TRBV7-9 and TRBJ2-7, is DTGVSQNPRHKITKRGQNVTFRCDPISEHNRLYWYRQTLGQGPEFLTYFQNEAQLEKSRLLSDRFSAERPKGSFSTLEIQRTEQGDSAMYLCASSSSGRAYEQYFGPGTRLTVT.

This clonotype was detected many times. The chain combines TRBV29-1 with TRBJ2-5, with unresolved D. Trimming left V 3 bases short and J 3 bases short, with 11 bases between. The CDR3 extends over 13 amino acids. Per the germline V gene, CDR1 is SQVTM and CDR2 is ANQGSEA. The CDR3 loop is CSVERHNEETQYF. In DNA, the CDR3 is TGCAGCGTTGAGAGGCACAACGAAGAGACCCAGTACTTC.

The sample holds many counts of this clonotype. The V call is TRBV6-2 or TRBV6-3, the J call TRBJ2-6; 7 nucleotides match TRBD1. CDR1 and CDR2 (germline): MNHEY, SVGEGT. The CDR3 loop spans 15 amino acids. V lost 7 bases to trimming and J lost 0 bases; unmatched junction nucleotides: 3. CDR3 DNA sequence: TGTGCCAGCAAGGGGGCTGACTCTGGGGCCAACGTCCTGACTTTC. This codes for CASKGADSGANVLTF.

Many counts were recorded for this clonotype. V and J are TRBV11-2 and TRBJ2-4; 9 positions match TRBD1. Germline V CDR1 and CDR2: SGHAT, FQNNGV. V dropped 4 bases and J dropped 1; count of bases not matched to a gene: 5. The CDR3 length is 16 residues. This chain's CDR3 is CASSYGTGKAKNIQYF. The CDR3 nucleotides read TGTGCCAGCAGCTACGGGACAGGGAAGGCCAAAAACATTCAGTACTTC.

This clonotype was seen at least ten times. V gene TRBV10-3 combines with J gene TRBJ2-5; D unresolved. The CDR3 has 13 residues. Germline CDR1 ENHRY, CDR2 SYGVKD. V was shortened by 10 bases and J by 5 bases, with 17 bases between the two germline ends. DNA for the CDR3: TGTGCCACCCGACACGGATCTCCCGAGACCCAGTACTTC. Its translation: CATRHGSPETQYF.

This clonotype was detected many times. The chain has TRBV14 and TRBJ1-4; D unclear. V lost 4 bases and J lost 0, with 9 bases in between. The length of the CDR3 is 15 residues. Germline values: CDR1 SGHDN, CDR2 FVKESK. CDR3 protein: CASSREVTTNEKLFF. The DNA of the CDR3 is TGTGCCAGCAGCCGTGAGGTGACAACTAATGAAAAACTGTTTTTT. Drawing the rest from reference TRBV14 and TRBJ1-4, the complete variable domain is EAGVTQFPSHSVIEKGQTVTLRCDPISGHDNLYWYRRVMGKEIKFLLHFVKESKQDESGMPNNRFLAERTGGTYSTLKVQPAELEDSGVYFCASSREVTTNEKLFFGSGTQLSVL.

The table lists this clonotype with many counts. This sequence joins TRBV5-4 and TRBJ2-1, with D unresolved. The CDR3 totals 15 residues. V dropped 4 bases and J dropped 4 bases, with 15 bases sitting between them. CDR1 is SGHNT and CDR2 is YYREEE in the germline V gene (reference sequence). The CDR3 spells CASSPIPTDYNEQFF. Written as DNA, the CDR3 is TGTGCCAGCAGCCCCATCCCTACGGATTACAATGAGCAGTTCTTC.

This clonotype was counted many times. This rearrangement joins TRBV4-3 to TRBJ1-1; D is possibly TRBD1 (5 bases). Per germline, CDR1 LGHNA and CDR2 YSLEER. The CDR3 runs 13 residues. V lost 0 bases, J lost 3 bases, and 5 bases lay in between. CDR3 DNA: TGCGCCAGCAGCCAAGAAGGGGACACTGAAGCTTTCTTT. Encoded protein: CASSQEGDTEAFF.

At least ten counts were recorded for this clonotype. This chain connects TRBV14 to TRBJ1-5; D call uncertain. Trimming pared 1 base from V and 0 bases from J, leaving 13 bases between. The CDR3 runs 17 residues. Germline loops: CDR1 SGHDN, CDR2 FVKESK. The CDR3 coding sequence is TGTGCCAGCAGCCAAGTCGGCCAGGCCTATAGCAATCAGCCCCAGCATTTT. It yields the protein CASSQVGQAYSNQPQHF. The whole variable domain, remainder taken from reference TRBV14 and TRBJ1-5, is EAGVTQFPSHSVIEKGQTVTLRCDPISGHDNLYWYRRVMGKEIKFLLHFVKESKQDESGMPNNRFLAERTGGTYSTLKVQPAELEDSGVYFCASSQVGQAYSNQPQHFGDGTRLSIL.

This clonotype has at least ten counts. The gene calls are TRBV7-6 and TRBJ2-2, with D uncertain. This CDR3 comprises 14 residues. The germline gives CDR1 SGHVS, CDR2 FNYEAQ. Trimming removed 5 bases from V and 0 bases from J, with 7 bases in between. The CDR3 bases are TGTGCCAGCAGCGCCACCCCGAACACCGGGGAGCTGTTTTTT. Its translation: CASSATPNTGELFF.

This clonotype was observed at least ten times. The V and J genes are TRBV12-3 or TRBV12-4 and TRBJ1-1; 7 bases line up with TRBD1. The CDR3 totals 14 residues. Trimming cost V 6 bases and J 4 bases; bases outside gene matches: 8. This CDR3 reads CASSPGQAFTEAFF. DNA for the CDR3: TGTGCCAGCAGCCCCGGACAGGCGTTCACTGAAGCTTTCTTT.

This clonotype has only a few counts. This chain uses TRBV29-1 with TRBJ2-5; 9 positions match TRBD1. The CDR3 has 12 residues. Germline values: CDR1 SQVTM, CDR2 ANQGSEA. V was clipped by 7 bases and J by 4 bases; unmatched bases: 4. This chain's CDR3 is CSANRGRETQYF. For the CDR3, the DNA is TGCAGCGCGAACAGGGGGCGAGAGACCCAGTACTTC. Combining the CDR3 with reference TRBV29-1 and TRBJ2-5 gives the whole variable domain SAVISQKPSRDICQRGTSLTIQCQVDSQVTMMFWYRQQPGQSLTLIATANQGSEATYESGFVIDKFPISRPNLTFSTLTVSNMSPEDSSIYLCSANRGRETQYFGPGTRLLVL.

This clonotype was counted at least ten times. The chain recombines TRBV5-4 with TRBJ2-3; TRBD1 aligns across 9 bases. V lost 4 bases to trimming and J lost 5 bases; unmatched junction nucleotides: 2. Looked up from germline, CDR1 is SGHNT and CDR2 is YYREEE (reference sequence). The CDR3 sequence is 13 residues long. The chain's CDR3 is CASSPDRGDTQYF. In DNA form, the CDR3 reads TGTGCCAGCAGCCCGGACAGGGGAGATACGCAGTATTTT.

This clonotype was found a few times. V gene TRBV28 combines with J gene TRBJ2-5; 8 bases are shared with TRBD2. J gave up 4 bases and V 7 bases, and 11 bases lay outside the gene matches. The CDR3 has 15 amino acids. Per the germline V gene, CDR1 is MDHEN and CDR2 is SYDVKM. The DNA for the CDR3 is TGTGCCAGCACGCGACTAGCGAGTGGCGGAGAGACCCAGTACTTC. This gives the protein CASTRLASGGETQYF.

This clonotype is classed as medium-sized (0.01 to 0.1%). The CDR3 bases are TGTGCCAGCAGCTTAAGCCGAAATGAGCAGTTCTTC. Translated, it gives CASSLSRNEQFF. V gene TRBV7-2 combines with J gene TRBJ2-1; D gene unclear. This CDR3 has 12 amino acids. The germline gives CDR1 SGHTA, CDR2 FQGNSA. Trimming left V 2 bases short and J 7 bases short, with 6 bases between.

In its sample, this clonotype was seen many times. The CDR3, as DNA: TGCGCCAGCAGCCAAGAGAGGGAGGACAGGTACCTTACGAGCTCCTACGAGCAGTACTTC. It yields the protein CASSQEREDRYLTSSYEQYF. The rearrangement uses TRBV4-3 and TRBJ2-7; TRBD1 is a possible D gene (7 bases). V lost 0 bases to trimming and J lost 0 bases, with 24 bases between them. This CDR3 has 20 residues. CDR1 and CDR2 (germline): LGHNA, YSLEER.

This clonotype was detected ten times or more. The chain couples TRBV27 to TRBJ1-4; D may be TRBD1 (5 bases). The CDR3 is 16 amino acids. Germline CDR1 reads MNHEY; CDR2 reads SMNVEV (reference sequence). Between the trimmed V and J ends, which lost 2 bases and 7 bases, there was a span of 17 bases. The CDR3 loop is CASSLGTGVGGEKLFF. DNA for the CDR3: TGTGCCAGCAGTTTAGGGACCGGGGTTGGTGGTGAAAAACTGTTTTTT. Filled out from reference TRBV27 and TRBJ1-4, the complete variable domain reads EAQVTQNPRYLITVTGKKLTVTCSQNMNHEYMSWYRQDPGLGLRQIYYSMNVEVTDKGDVPEGYKVSRKEKRNFPLILESPSPNQTSLYFCASSLGTGVGGEKLFFGSGTQLSVL.

Concerning this clonotype: This may come from a read error, since a much larger clone is one base off. The J gene is TRBJ2-7, the V gene TRBV6-2 or TRBV6-3; no definite D call. The CDR3 sequence is 14 residues long. CDR1 is MNHEY and CDR2 is SVGEGT in the germline V gene. The CDR3 DNA follows: TGTGCCGGCAGTTACTCGGCGGCGGATTACGAGCAGTACTTC. Protein sequence: CAGSYSAADYEQYF.

The sample holds many counts of this clonotype. This chain links TRBV20-1 with TRBJ2-7; D is unresolved. The V and J ends lost 4 bases and 0 bases respectively, with 16 bases between them. Looked up from germline, CDR1 is DFQATT and CDR2 is SNEGSKA (reference sequence). The CDR3 runs to 15 residues. CDR3 sequence (DNA): TGCAGTGCTAAAGCGTCGGACCGTAGCTCCTACGAGCAGTACTTC. Translating gives CSAKASDRSSYEQYF.

This clonotype was seen repeatedly, ten times or more. This chain links TRBV12-3 or TRBV12-4 with TRBJ2-1; perhaps TRBD1 as D (5 bases). The ends were cut back, 3 bases at V and 8 bases at J, with 14 bases in the middle. The CDR3 covers 14 residues. In DNA, the CDR3 is TGTGCCAGCAGTTTTAAGCAGGGTCTGGATGAGCAGTTCTTC. Translated, it gives CASSFKQGLDEQFF.

CDR3 protein: CASTPTDSYEQYF. The CDR3 DNA reads TGTGCCAGCACACCGACAGATTCTTACGAGCAGTACTTC. The gene calls are TRBV25-1 and TRBJ2-7; perhaps TRBD1 as D (5 bases). This CDR3 has 13 amino acids. Germline CDR1 MGHDK, CDR2 SYGVNS. V lost 7 bases and J lost 4, with 14 bases in between.

There are many counts of this clonotype. V and J are TRBV6-2 or TRBV6-3 and TRBJ1-1; D may be TRBD1 (5 bases). Trimming shortened V by 4 bases and J by 5 bases, and 8 bases separated the two germline ends. Germline loops: CDR1 MNHEY, CDR2 SVGEGT. The CDR3 covers 12 residues. The CDR3 bases are TGTGCCAGCAGTTTCCGACAGACTGAAGCTTTCTTT. It encodes CASSFRQTEAFF.

Many counts were recorded for this clonotype. The chain has TRBV2 and TRBJ1-5; a weak D match, TRBD1 (6 bases). From germline, CDR1 is SNHLY and CDR2 FYNNEI. The CDR3 loop spans 13 amino acids. The V end lost 8 bases, the J end lost 3 bases, and 11 bases lay between the germline ends. The CDR3 region is CASRQANNQPQHF. Here the CDR3 DNA reads TGTGCCAGCCGACAGGCAAACAATCAGCCCCAGCATTTT.